This TCR beta chain originates from a study of T cell repertoires in cytomegalovirus infection (dated by TCRdb to between 2019 and 2020). About the study as a whole: Because public TCR beta signatures pointed to carriage of CMV infection together with the matching HLA type, the HLA type of each donor mattered for the analysis. Findings and caveats that apply to the study as a whole: In the ex vivo response, HLA-C-restricted CMV-specific TCR beta clonotypes were dominant, and in two of eight donors the single most frequent clonotype came from this HLA-C-restricted group. In both this cohort and an independent roughly 350-donor cohort, the cumulative frequency of public TCR beta family members distinguished carriers of CMV infection plus the relevant HLA type.

This clonotype has at least ten counts. Its antigen is unknown. The sample holds no much larger clone one base away, and base qualities are not on file. For sequencing, an Illumina HiSeq 1500 was employed. TCRdb redid the processing of the public reads, applying fastp at Q25 and MiXCR, and retained in-frame beta chains. Every entry covers one CDR3 protein and lists the most common genes and DNA from its rows. This sample comprises a few hundred thousand distinct CDR3 sequences, 9.5% of them detected only once. Roughly 4.5% of the sample is taken by the ten largest. Taken from cysteine to phenylalanine, the CDR3 has 14 residues. CDR3 DNA is the only sequence kept; it has 42 bases, read in frame from the first base. Based on the germline V gene (reference sequence), the CDR1 and CDR2 sequences are SEHNR and FQNEAQ. The V end loses 5 bases and the J end loses 8 bases, and a stretch of 16 bases separates them.

The V and J genes are TRBV7-9 and TRBJ1-5, with TRBD1 perhaps the D gene, on 6 matching bases. This TCR was recovered from a human donor in good health (CMV status not recorded). Some clones in this sample may be carry-over from other donors' samples. Sequencing was carried out using PBMCs. For the CDR3, the sequence is CASSPWEGVEPQHF. The DNA sequence follows: TGTGCCAGCAGCCCATGGGAGGGGGTAGAGCCCCAGCATTTT.